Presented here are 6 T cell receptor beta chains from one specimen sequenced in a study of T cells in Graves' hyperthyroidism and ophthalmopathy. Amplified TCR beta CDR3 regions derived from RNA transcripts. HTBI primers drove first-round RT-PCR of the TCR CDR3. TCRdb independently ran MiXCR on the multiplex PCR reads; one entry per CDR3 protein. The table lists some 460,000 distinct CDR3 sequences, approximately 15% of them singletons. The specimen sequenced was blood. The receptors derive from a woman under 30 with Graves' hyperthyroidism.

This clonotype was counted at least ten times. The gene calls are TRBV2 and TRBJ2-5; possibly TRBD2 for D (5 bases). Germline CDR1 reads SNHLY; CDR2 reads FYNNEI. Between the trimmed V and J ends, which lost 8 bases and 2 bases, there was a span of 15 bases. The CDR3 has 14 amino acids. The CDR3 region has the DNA TGTGCCAGCGGACCTCGGACTGTACAAGAGACCCAGTACTTC. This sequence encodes CASGPRTVQETQYF.

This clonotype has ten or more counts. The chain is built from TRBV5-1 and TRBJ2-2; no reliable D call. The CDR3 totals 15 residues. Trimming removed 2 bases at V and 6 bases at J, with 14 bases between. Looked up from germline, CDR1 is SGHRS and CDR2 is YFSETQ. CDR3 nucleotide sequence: TGCGCCAGCAGCTTTTTTAACTCAGTGTCCGGGGAGCTGTTTTTT. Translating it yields CASSFFNSVSGELFF.

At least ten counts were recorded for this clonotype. The chain's CDR3 is CASSGWDRGPYEQYF. For the CDR3, the DNA is TGTGCCAGCAGCGGATGGGACAGGGGCCCCTACGAGCAGTACTTC. V gene TRBV7-2 combines with J gene TRBJ2-7; TRBD1 agrees at 10 bases. This CDR3 spans 15 amino acids. CDR1 is SGHTA and CDR2 is FQGNSA in the germline V gene. V dropped 5 bases and J dropped 2; count of bases not matched to a gene: 6.

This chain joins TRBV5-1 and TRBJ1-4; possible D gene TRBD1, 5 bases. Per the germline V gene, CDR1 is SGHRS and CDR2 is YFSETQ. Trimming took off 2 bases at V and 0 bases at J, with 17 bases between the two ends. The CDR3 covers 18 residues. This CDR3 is CASSFAGQGEATNEKLFF. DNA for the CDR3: TGCGCCAGCAGCTTTGCAGGGCAGGGCGAGGCAACTAATGAAAAACTGTTTTTT.

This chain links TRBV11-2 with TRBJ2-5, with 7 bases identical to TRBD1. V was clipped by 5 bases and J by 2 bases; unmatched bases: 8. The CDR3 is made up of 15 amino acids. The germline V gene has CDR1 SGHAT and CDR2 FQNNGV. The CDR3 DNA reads TGTGCCAGCAGCCTGGGACAGCCAATACAAGAGACCCAGTACTTC. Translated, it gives CASSLGQPIQETQYF.

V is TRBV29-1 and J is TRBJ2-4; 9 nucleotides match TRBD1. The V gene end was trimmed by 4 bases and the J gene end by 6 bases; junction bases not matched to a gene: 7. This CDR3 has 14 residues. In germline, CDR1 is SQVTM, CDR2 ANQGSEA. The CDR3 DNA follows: TGCAGCGTTGCGCTGGACAGGGGTTTAAACATTCAGTACTTC. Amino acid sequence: CSVALDRGLNIQYF.